This is a list of T cell receptor beta chains from one sample in a study of T cells after yellow fever vaccination. MiXCR, run by TCRdb on the 5' RACE reads, gives a single entry per CDR3 protein. The sample has a few hundred thousand distinct CDR3 sequences, around 6.8% seen once. The source was PBMCs, collected 45 days after the first yellow fever vaccination. These receptors were taken from a young man who received the YFV17D yellow fever vaccine. Both conserved end residues are part of each CDR3. The D gene is left open where the match is weak. The size field is filled for only some rows; it gives once, few, many or a size class.

size,D,V,J,CDR3,DNA
many,.,TRBV7-3,TRBJ1-2,CASSLPYWRGTNYGYTF,TGTGCCAGCAGCTTACCGTATTGGAGGGGGACCAACTATGGCTACACCTTC
many,TRBD2,TRBV12-3/TRBV12-4,TRBJ2-3,CASSLRLAGVTDTQYF,TGTGCCAGCAGTTTAAGGCTAGCGGGGGTCACAGATACGCAGTATTTT
many,.,TRBV29-1,TRBJ2-5,CSVGLRLGQETQYF,TGCAGCGTTGGTCTCAGGCTTGGGCAAGAGACCCAGTACTTC
few,.,TRBV20-1,TRBJ1-4,CSARSPRVAEKLFF,TGCAGTGCTAGAAGTCCGAGGGTAGCTGAAAAACTGTTTTTT
.,.,TRBV10-3,TRBJ2-4,CAISESRVPKNIQYF,TGTGCCATCAGTGAGTCCAGGGTTCCCAAAAACATTCAGTACTTC
many,.,TRBV11-2,TRBJ1-4,CASSFVGTNEKLFF,TGTGCCAGCAGCTTCGTGGGGACTAATGAAAAACTGTTTTTT
few,.,TRBV7-2,TRBJ1-2,CASSLGVGGYGYTF,TGTGCCAGCAGCTTAGGAGTCGGAGGTTATGGCTACACCTTC
.,.,TRBV20-1,TRBJ2-2,CSASGQGSGELFF,TGCAGTGCCTCCGGGCAGGGGTCCGGGGAGCTGTTTTTT
few,.,TRBV7-9,TRBJ1-5,CASSLGGISNQPQHF,TGTGCCAGCAGCTTAGGAGGGATCAGCAATCAGCCCCAGCATTTT
.,.,TRBV6-2/TRBV6-3,TRBJ1-5,CASSEWRAPENQPQHF,TGTGCCAGCAGTGAGTGGAGAGCACCAGAGAATCAGCCCCAGCATTTT
many,TRBD2,TRBV9,TRBJ2-1,CASSTTGLAGNEQFF,TGTGCCAGCAGCACAACCGGGCTAGCGGGCAATGAGCAGTTCTTC
few,TRBD1,TRBV24-1,TRBJ1-5,CATSDSRTGSNQPQHF,TGTGCCACCAGTGATTCCCGGACAGGGTCCAATCAGCCCCAGCATTTT
many,.,TRBV5-1,TRBJ1-5,CASSVGTGYGQPQHF,TGCGCCAGCAGCGTCGGAACAGGGTATGGACAGCCCCAGCATTTT
.,TRBD1,TRBV11-2,TRBJ2-5,CASSQGQGVSETQYF,TGTGCCAGCAGTCAAGGACAGGGGGTTTCAGAGACCCAGTACTTC
few,.,TRBV5-5,TRBJ1-1,CASSKQANTEAFF,TGTGCCAGCAGCAAACAGGCGAACACTGAAGCTTTCTTT
few,.,TRBV5-4,TRBJ2-1,CASSLAPAQENEQFF,TGTGCCAGCAGCTTGGCACCTGCCCAAGAAAATGAGCAGTTCTTC
once,.,TRBV30,TRBJ2-5,CVWTRGATTRQETQYF,TGTGTCTGGACCCGGGGGGCCACGACAAGACAAGAGACCCAGTACTTC
few,.,TRBV4-2,TRBJ2-7,CASSQDAEALSYEQYF,TGTGCCAGCAGCCAAGATGCCGAGGCATTATCCTACGAGCAGTACTTC
.,TRBD1,TRBV30,TRBJ1-1,CAWNSGQTNTEAFF,TGTGCCTGGAACTCGGGACAGACGAACACTGAAGCTTTCTTT
.,.,TRBV28,TRBJ2-7,CASSLRLGEQYF,TGTGCCAGCAGTTTACGGTTGGGAGAGCAGTACTTC
few,.,TRBV5-1,TRBJ1-1,CASSEQANTEAFF,TGCGCCAGCAGCGAACAGGCGAACACTGAAGCTTTCTTT
.,TRBD1,TRBV7-2,TRBJ2-1,CASTPDRNNEQFF,TGTGCCAGCACCCCGGACAGGAACAATGAGCAGTTCTTC
many,.,TRBV20-1,TRBJ2-5,CSARRGPQETQYF,TGCAGTGCTAGACGGGGCCCACAAGAGACCCAGTACTTC
few,TRBD1,TRBV5-5,TRBJ1-6,CASSFTRTGPNSPLHF,TGTGCCAGCAGCTTTACCCGGACAGGGCCCAATTCACCCCTCCACTTT
few,TRBD1,TRBV20-1,TRBJ1-1,CSALPGQDNTEAFF,TGCAGTGCTTTACCGGGACAGGATAACACTGAAGCTTTCTTT
many,TRBD2,TRBV12-3/TRBV12-4,TRBJ2-5,CASSSPVTSGQETQYF,TGTGCCAGCAGTTCGCCCGTGACTAGCGGCCAAGAGACCCAGTACTTC